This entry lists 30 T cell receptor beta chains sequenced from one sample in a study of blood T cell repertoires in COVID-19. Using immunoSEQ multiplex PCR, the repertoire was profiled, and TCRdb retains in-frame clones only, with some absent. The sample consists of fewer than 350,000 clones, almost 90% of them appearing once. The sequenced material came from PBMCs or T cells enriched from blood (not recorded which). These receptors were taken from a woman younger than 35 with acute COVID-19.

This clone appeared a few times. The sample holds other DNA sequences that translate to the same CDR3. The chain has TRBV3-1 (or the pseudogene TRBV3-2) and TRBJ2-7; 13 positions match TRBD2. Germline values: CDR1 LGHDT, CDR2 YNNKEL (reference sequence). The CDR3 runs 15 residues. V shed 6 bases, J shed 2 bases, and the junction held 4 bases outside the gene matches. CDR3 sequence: CASSRGLAGPYEQYF. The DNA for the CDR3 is TGTGCCAGCAGTAGGGGACTAGCGGGACCCTACGAGCAGTACTTC.

The CDR3 DNA is TGTGCCAGCAGCACCCGACAGAGCTCCTACGAGCAGTACTTC. The encoded protein is CASSTRQSSYEQYF. The chain links TRBV5-4 to TRBJ2-7, with D perhaps matching TRBD1 (5 bases). With 4 bases removed from V and 0 bases from J, the gap between germline ends came to 11 bases. This CDR3 has 14 residues. The germline V gene has CDR1 SGHNT and CDR2 YYREEE (reference sequence).

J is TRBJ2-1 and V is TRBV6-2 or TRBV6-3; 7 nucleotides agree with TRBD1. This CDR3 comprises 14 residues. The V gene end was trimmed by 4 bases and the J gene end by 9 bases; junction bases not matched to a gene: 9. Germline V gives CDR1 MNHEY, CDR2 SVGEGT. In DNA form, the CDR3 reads TGTGCCAGCAGTTCGGCAGGGGGTCCAATTGAGCAGTTCTTC. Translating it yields CASSSAGGPIEQFF.

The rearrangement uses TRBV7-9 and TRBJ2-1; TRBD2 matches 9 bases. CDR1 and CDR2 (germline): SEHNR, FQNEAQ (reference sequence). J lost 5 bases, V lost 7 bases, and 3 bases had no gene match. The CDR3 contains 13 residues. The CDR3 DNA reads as TGTGCCAGCAACGGACTAGCGCACAATGAGCAGTTCTTC. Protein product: CASNGLAHNEQFF.

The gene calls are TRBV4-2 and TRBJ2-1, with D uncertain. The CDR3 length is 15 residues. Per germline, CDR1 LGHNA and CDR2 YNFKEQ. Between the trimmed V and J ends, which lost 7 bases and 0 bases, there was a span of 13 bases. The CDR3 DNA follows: TGTGCCAGCACCAAAGCCACAAGCTCCTACAATGAGCAGTTCTTC. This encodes CASTKATSSYNEQFF.

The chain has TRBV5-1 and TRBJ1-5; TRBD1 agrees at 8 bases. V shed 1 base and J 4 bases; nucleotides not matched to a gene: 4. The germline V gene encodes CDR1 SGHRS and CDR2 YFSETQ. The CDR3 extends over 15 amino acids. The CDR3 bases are TGCGCCAGCAGCTTGTCCGGACAGGGAAATCAGCCCCAGCATTTT. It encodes CASSLSGQGNQPQHF.

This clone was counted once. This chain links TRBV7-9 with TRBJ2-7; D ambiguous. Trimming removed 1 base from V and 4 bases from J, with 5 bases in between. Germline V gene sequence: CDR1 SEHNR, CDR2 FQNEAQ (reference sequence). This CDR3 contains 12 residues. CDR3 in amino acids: CASSLDLYEQYF. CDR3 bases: TGTGCCAGCAGCTTAGACCTATACGAGCAGTACTTC.

The CDR3 sequence: CASRSVFRPTQYF. For the CDR3, the DNA is TGTGCCAGCAGATCCGTGTTTCGTCCGACCCAGTACTTC. The V and J genes are TRBV28 and TRBJ2-5, with D uncertain. The CDR3 contains 13 residues. The ends were cut back, 6 bases at V and 7 bases at J, with 15 bases in the middle. The germline CDR1 and CDR2 sequences are MDHEN and SYDVKM.

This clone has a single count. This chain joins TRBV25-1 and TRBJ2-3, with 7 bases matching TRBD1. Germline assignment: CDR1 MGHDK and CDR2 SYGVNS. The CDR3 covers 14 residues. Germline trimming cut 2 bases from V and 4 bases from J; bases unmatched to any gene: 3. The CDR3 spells CASSEIQGPDTQYF. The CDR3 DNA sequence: TGTGCCAGCAGTGAAATACAGGGGCCAGATACGCAGTATTTT.

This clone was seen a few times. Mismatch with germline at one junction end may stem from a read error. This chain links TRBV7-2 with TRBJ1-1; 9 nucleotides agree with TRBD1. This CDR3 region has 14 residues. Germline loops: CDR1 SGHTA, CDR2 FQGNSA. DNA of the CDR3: TGTGCCAGCAGCTTGGGGGACAGGGATTTCCCCCTTCGCTTT. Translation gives CASSLGDRDFPLRF.

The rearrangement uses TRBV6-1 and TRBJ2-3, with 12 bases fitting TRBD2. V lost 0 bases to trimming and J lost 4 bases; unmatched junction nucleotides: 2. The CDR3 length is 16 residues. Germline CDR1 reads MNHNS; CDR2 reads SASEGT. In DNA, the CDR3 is TGTGCCAGCAGTGAAGCGCTAGCGGGAGGGCCAGATACGCAGTATTTT. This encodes CASSEALAGGPDTQYF.

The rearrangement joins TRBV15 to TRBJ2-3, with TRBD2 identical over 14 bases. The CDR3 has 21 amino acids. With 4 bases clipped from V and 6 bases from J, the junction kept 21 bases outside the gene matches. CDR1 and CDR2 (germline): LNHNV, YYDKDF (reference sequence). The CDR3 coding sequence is TGTGCCACCAGCATCGTAGGGACTAGCGGGAGTTTGGCCCCCCTCCGGGATACGCAGTATTTT. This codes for CATSIVGTSGSLAPLRDTQYF.

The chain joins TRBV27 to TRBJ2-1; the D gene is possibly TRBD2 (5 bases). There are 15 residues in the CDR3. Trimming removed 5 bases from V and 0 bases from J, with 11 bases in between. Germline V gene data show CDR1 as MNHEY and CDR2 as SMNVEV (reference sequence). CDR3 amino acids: CASSPGSSSYNEQFF. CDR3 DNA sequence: TGTGCCAGCAGTCCGGGGTCGAGCTCCTACAATGAGCAGTTCTTC.

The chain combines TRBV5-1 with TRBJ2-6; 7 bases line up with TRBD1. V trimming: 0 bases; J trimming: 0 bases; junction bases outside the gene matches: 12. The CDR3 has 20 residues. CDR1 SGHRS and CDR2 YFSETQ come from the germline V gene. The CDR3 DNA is TGCGCCAGCAGCTTGGCCCTTGGGACAGCTGACTACTCTGGGGCCAACGTCCTGACTTTC. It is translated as CASSLALGTADYSGANVLTF.

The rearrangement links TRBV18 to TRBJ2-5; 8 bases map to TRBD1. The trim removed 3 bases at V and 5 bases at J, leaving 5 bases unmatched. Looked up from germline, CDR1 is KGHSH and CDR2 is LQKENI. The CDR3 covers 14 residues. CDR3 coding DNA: TGTGCCAGCTCACCGGCAGGGGGCAGGGAGACCCAGTACTTC. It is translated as CASSPAGGRETQYF.

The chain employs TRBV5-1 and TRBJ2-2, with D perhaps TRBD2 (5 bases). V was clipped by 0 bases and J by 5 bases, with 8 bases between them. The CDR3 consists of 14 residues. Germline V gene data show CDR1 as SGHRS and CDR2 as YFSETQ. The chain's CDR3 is CASSLVGGTGELFF. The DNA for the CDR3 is TGCGCCAGCAGCTTGGTAGGAGGTACCGGGGAGCTGTTTTTT.

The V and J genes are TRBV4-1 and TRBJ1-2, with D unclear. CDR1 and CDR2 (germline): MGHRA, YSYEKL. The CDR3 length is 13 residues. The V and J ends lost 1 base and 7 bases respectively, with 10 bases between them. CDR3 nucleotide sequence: TGCGCCAGCAGCCAAGCCGGGTTAGCTGGCTACACCTTC. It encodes CASSQAGLAGYTF.

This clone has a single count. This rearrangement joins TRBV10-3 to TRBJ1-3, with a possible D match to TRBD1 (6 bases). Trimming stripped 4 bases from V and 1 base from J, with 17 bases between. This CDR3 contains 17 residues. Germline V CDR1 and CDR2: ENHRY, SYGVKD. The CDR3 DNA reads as TGTGCCATCAGTGGGCAACTACAGGGAAGGTCTGGAAACACCATATATTTT. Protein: CAISGQLQGRSGNTIYF.

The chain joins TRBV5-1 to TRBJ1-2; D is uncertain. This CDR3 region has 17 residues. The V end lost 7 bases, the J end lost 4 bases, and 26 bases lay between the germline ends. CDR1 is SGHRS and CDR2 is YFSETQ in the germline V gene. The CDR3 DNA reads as TGCGCCAGCTCCCGCGGGGAAGGCCGTCTTGGTTTCTATGGCTACACCTTC. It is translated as CASSRGEGRLGFYGYTF.

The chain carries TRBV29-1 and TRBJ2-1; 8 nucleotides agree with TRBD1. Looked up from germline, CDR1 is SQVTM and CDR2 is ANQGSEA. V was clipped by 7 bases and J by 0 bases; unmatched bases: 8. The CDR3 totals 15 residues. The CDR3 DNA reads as TGCAGCGCCGGGGACAGGACGAGCTCCTACAATGAGCAGTTCTTC. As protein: CSAGDRTSSYNEQFF.

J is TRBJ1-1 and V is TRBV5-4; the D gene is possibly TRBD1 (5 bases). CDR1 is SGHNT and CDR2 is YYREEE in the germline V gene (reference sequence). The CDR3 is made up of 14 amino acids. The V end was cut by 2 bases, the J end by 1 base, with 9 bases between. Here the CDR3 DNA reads TGTGCCAGCAGCTTTTGGGGCGGGAACACTGAAGCTTTCTTT. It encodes CASSFWGGNTEAFF. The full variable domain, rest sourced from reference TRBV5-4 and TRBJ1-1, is ETGVTQSPTHLIKTRGQQVTLRCSSQSGHNTVSWYQQALGQGPQFIFQYYREEENGRGNFPPRFSGLQFPNYSSELNVNALELDDSALYLCASSFWGGNTEAFFGQGTRLTVV.

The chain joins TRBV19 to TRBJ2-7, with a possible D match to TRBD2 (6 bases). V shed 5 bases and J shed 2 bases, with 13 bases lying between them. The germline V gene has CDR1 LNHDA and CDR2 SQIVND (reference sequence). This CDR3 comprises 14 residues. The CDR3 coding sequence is TGTGCCAGTAGTGGGGGGACGGGGCCCTACGAGCAGTACTTC. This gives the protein CASSGGTGPYEQYF.

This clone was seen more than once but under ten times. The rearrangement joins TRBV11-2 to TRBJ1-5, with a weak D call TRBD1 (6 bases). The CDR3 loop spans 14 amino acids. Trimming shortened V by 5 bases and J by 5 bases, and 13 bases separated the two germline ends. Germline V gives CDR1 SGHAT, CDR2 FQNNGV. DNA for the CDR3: TGTGCCAGCAGCGTTAACAGGGCAGATCAGCCCCAGCATTTT. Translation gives CASSVNRADQPQHF.

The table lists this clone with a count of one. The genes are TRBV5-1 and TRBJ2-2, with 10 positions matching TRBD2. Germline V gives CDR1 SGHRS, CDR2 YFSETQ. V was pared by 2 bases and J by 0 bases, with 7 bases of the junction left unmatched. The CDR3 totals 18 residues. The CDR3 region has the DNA TGCGCCAGCAGCTTTTATAGCGGGAGGCAACCGAACACCGGGGAGCTGTTTTTT. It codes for CASSFYSGRQPNTGELFF.

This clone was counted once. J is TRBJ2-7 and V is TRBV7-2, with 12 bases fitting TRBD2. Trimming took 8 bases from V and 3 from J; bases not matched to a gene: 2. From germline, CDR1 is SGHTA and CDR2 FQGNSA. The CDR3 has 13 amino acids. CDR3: CASGGLAGYEQYF. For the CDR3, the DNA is TGTGCCAGCGGGGGACTAGCGGGCTACGAGCAGTACTTC.

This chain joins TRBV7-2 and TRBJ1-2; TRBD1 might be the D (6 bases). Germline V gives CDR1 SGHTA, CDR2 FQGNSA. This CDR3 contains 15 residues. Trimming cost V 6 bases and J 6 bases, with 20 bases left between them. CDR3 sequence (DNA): TGTGCCAGCAGAAAACAAACAGGGCAGTGGGATGGCTACACCTTC. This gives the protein CASRKQTGQWDGYTF. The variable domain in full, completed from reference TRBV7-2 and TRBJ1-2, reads GAGVSQSPSNKVTEKGKDVELRCDPISGHTALYWYRQSLGQGLEFLIYFQGNSAPDKSGLPSDRFSAERTGGSVSTLTIQRTQQEDSAVYLCASRKQTGQWDGYTFGSGTRLTVV.

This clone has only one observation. The CDR3 DNA reads TGTGCCAGCAGCCAAGAAGCACTAGCGGGGCACAATGAGCAGTTCTTC. This gives the protein CASSQEALAGHNEQFF. The J gene is TRBJ2-1, the V gene TRBV3-1 (or the pseudogene TRBV3-2); 10 nucleotides agree with TRBD2. The length of the CDR3 is 16 residues. The germline V gene encodes CDR1 LGHDT and CDR2 YNNKEL (reference sequence). V trimming: 0 bases; J trimming: 5 bases; junction bases outside the gene matches: 4.

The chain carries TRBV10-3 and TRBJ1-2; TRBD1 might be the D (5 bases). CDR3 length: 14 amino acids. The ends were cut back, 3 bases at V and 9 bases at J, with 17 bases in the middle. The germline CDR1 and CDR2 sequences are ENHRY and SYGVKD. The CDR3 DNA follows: TGTGCCATCAGTGATATAGGTGCAGGGAAGAGCTACACCTTC. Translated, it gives CAISDIGAGKSYTF.

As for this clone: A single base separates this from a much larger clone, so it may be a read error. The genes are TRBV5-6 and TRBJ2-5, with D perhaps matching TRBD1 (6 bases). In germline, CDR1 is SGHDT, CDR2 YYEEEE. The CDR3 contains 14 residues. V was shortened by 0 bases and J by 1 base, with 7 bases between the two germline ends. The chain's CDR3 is CASSLGGRQETQYF. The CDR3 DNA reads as TGTGCCAGCAGCTTGGGGGGGCGCCAAGAGACCCAGTACTTC.

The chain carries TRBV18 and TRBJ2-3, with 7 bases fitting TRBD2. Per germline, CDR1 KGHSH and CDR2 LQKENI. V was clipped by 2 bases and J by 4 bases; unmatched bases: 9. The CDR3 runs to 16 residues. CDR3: CASSPTAGAGADTQYF. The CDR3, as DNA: TGTGCCAGCTCACCAACGGCGGGAGCCGGGGCAGATACGCAGTATTTT.